What follows are 23 T cell receptor beta chains derived from one specimen sequenced in a study of blood T cell repertoires in COVID-19. The method was immunoSEQ multiplex PCR; TCRdb's version includes in-frame clones alone and lacks a portion of them. The sample holds tens of thousands of clones; more than 75% are singletons and the top ten take roughly 8.7%. Sequencing was carried out using peripheral blood. All receptors come from a woman of 80 years or more with acute or convalescent COVID-19.

The rearrangement uses TRBV29-1 and TRBJ2-5, with 13 bases identical to TRBD2. V gave up 5 bases and J gave up 2 bases; unmatched junction bases: 8. Germline CDR1 reads SQVTM; CDR2 reads ANQGSEA. The CDR3 spans 16 residues. Here the CDR3 DNA reads TGCAGCGTTTCTGGACTAGCGGGGGAAAAACAAGAGACCCAGTACTTC. Translation gives CSVSGLAGEKQETQYF.

The rearrangement joins TRBV7-2 to TRBJ2-7; TRBD2 agrees at 7 bases. J was trimmed by 1 base and V by 5 bases; bases with no gene match: 11. Germline values: CDR1 SGHTA, CDR2 FQGNSA. The CDR3 is 16 residues long. CDR3 sequence (DNA): TGTGCCAGCAGCGCCAGAAGCGGGGAAGGATCCTACGAGCAGTACTTC. Amino acid sequence: CASSARSGEGSYEQYF. Filled out from reference TRBV7-2 and TRBJ2-7, the complete variable domain reads GAGVSQSPSNKVTEKGKDVELRCDPISGHTALYWYRQSLGQGLEFLIYFQGNSAPDKSGLPSDRFSAERTGGSVSTLTIQRTQQEDSAVYLCASSARSGEGSYEQYFGPGTRLTVT.

This clone was observed a single time. This chain links TRBV25-1 with TRBJ1-1; D not resolved. The CDR3 length is 11 residues. Germline V CDR1 and CDR2: MGHDK, SYGVNS. V was shortened by 3 bases and J by 7 bases, with 6 bases between the two germline ends. CDR3 region: CASSEYSEAFF. CDR3 nucleotide sequence: TGTGCCAGCAGTGAGTACAGTGAAGCTTTCTTT.

The rearrangement uses TRBV7-9 and TRBJ2-2; D call uncertain. Germline-derived CDR1 and CDR2 are SEHNR and FQNEAQ (reference sequence). Trimming left V 3 bases short and J 5 bases short, with 4 bases between. CDR3 length: 12 residues. The CDR3 DNA sequence: TGTGCCAGCAGCTTCCGGACCGGGGAGCTGTTTTTT. It yields the protein CASSFRTGELFF. Combining the CDR3 with reference TRBV7-9 and TRBJ2-2 gives the whole variable domain DTGVSQNPRHKITKRGQNVTFRCDPISEHNRLYWYRQTLGQGPEFLTYFQNEAQLEKSRLLSDRFSAERPKGSFSTLEIQRTEQGDSAMYLCASSFRTGELFFGEGSRLTVL.

The V gene is TRBV30, the J gene TRBJ2-1, with D tentatively TRBD2 (6 bases). Trimming left V 7 bases short and J 6 bases short, with 16 bases between. The CDR3 consists of 13 residues. Germline V gene data show CDR1 as GTSNPN and CDR2 as SVGIG (reference sequence). The CDR3 here is CAYLPGVGNEQFF. CDR3 sequence (DNA): TGTGCCTACCTGCCGGGAGTGGGCAATGAGCAGTTCTTC.

CDR3 DNA: TGTGCCAGCAGCCGGGACAGGGGGATCTCGGGTACCGGGGAGCTGTTTTTT. Translation: CASSRDRGISGTGELFF. This rearrangement joins TRBV7-6 to TRBJ2-2, with 11 nucleotides matching TRBD1. CDR1 and CDR2 from the germline V gene are SGHVS and FNYEAQ. The V and J ends lost 5 bases and 5 bases, in that order; junction bases with no gene match: 10. This CDR3 is built from 17 residues.

This sequence joins TRBV7-2 and TRBJ2-7; D ambiguous. Germline loops: CDR1 SGHTA, CDR2 FQGNSA. The ends were cut back, 0 bases at V and 7 bases at J, with 4 bases in the middle. The length of the CDR3 is 11 residues. The CDR3 region is CASSLAREQYF. The CDR3, as DNA: TGTGCCAGCAGCTTAGCCCGGGAGCAGTACTTC.

The V gene is TRBV7-2, the J gene TRBJ1-2; 7 bases line up with TRBD1. The CDR3 totals 16 residues. Germline CDR1 SGHTA, CDR2 FQGNSA. Trimming at V came to 5 bases and at J to 7 bases, leaving 16 bases not matched to a gene. The CDR3 sequence: CASSLHSGTVRGGYTF. The CDR3 coding sequence is TGTGCCAGCAGCCTACACTCCGGGACAGTGAGGGGTGGCTACACCTTC.

The rearrangement joins TRBV2 to TRBJ2-5, with TRBD1 identical over 12 bases. There are 14 residues in the CDR3. J was trimmed by 2 bases and V by 8 bases; bases with no gene match: 3. Germline V gene sequence: CDR1 SNHLY, CDR2 FYNNEI. The CDR3 loop reads CASRDRGLQETQYF. The CDR3 DNA reads TGTGCCAGCCGGGACAGGGGGCTTCAAGAGACCCAGTACTTC.

The V gene is TRBV9, the J gene TRBJ2-3, with D perhaps TRBD2 (5 bases). The V gene lost 3 bases and the J gene lost 2 bases, with 7 bases spanning the gap. CDR1 is SGDLS and CDR2 is YYNGEE in the germline V gene. CDR3 length equals 13 residues. The CDR3 nucleotides are TGTGCCAGCAGCGCGGGAACCACAGATACGCAGTATTTT. Translation gives CASSAGTTDTQYF.

This CDR3 is CASSSGRGAGDTQYF. Written as DNA, the CDR3 is TGTGCCAGCAGTTCAGGGCGGGGGGCCGGAGATACGCAGTATTTT. The chain combines TRBV27 with TRBJ2-3, with 8 bases fitting TRBD2. The CDR3 runs 15 residues. J was trimmed by 5 bases and V by 4 bases; bases with no gene match: 8. Germline CDR1 MNHEY, CDR2 SMNVEV (reference sequence).

V usage is TRBV19 and J usage is TRBJ1-4; no firm D call. Trimming took 3 bases from V and 4 from J, leaving 9 bases between them. CDR1 is LNHDA, CDR2 SQIVND, per germline (reference sequence). The CDR3 sequence is 14 residues long. In DNA form, the CDR3 reads TGTGCCAGTAGTATCGGTAGACTTAATGAAAAACTGTTTTTT. Amino acids: CASSIGRLNEKLFF. The full variable domain, in which reference TRBV19 and TRBJ1-4 provide the parts outside the CDR3, is DGGITQSPKYLFRKEGQNVTLSCEQNLNHDAMYWYRQDPGQGLRLIYYSQIVNDFQKGDIAEGYSVSREKKESFPLTVTSAQKNPTAFYLCASSIGRLNEKLFFGSGTQLSVL.

This CDR3 reads CATSRDKMAVGYTF. The CDR3 coding sequence is TGTGCCACCAGCAGGGACAAGATGGCGGTTGGCTACACCTTC. V is TRBV15 and J is TRBJ1-2; weak D call: TRBD1 (5 bases). Germline CDR1 and CDR2: LNHNV and YYDKDF (reference sequence). This CDR3 spans 14 amino acids. V lost 3 bases, J lost 7 bases, and 15 bases lay in between.

This chain uses TRBV5-1 with TRBJ1-1; a possible D gene is TRBD1 (5 bases). V lost 1 base and J lost 1, with 11 bases in between. Germline-derived CDR1 and CDR2 are SGHRS and YFSETQ. The CDR3 totals 15 residues. CDR3 protein: CASSLTSGRNTEAFF. CDR3 DNA: TGCGCCAGCAGCTTGACCTCAGGGCGGAACACTGAAGCTTTCTTT.

The chain carries TRBV5-1 and TRBJ2-7; 10 nucleotides align to TRBD1. J lost 9 bases, V lost 4 bases, and 1 base had no gene match. This CDR3 has 11 residues. In germline, CDR1 is SGHRS, CDR2 YFSETQ. The DNA for the CDR3 is TGCGCCAGCAGCGGGACAGGGGCGCAGTACTTC. Amino acids: CASSGTGAQYF. Drawing the rest from reference TRBV5-1 and TRBJ2-7, the complete variable domain is KAGVTQTPRYLIKTRGQQVTLSCSPISGHRSVSWYQQTPGQGLQFLFEYFSETQRNKGNFPGRFSGRQFSNSRSEMNVSTLELGDSALYLCASSGTGAQYFGPGTRLTVT.

This chain links TRBV5-6 with TRBJ1-2, with D perhaps matching TRBD1 (5 bases). Germline assignment: CDR1 SGHDT and CDR2 YYEEEE. The CDR3 spans 15 residues. The V gene lost 4 bases and the J gene lost 7 bases, with 20 bases spanning the gap. For the CDR3, the DNA is TGTGCCAGCAGCAATTATAAATGGACGGGGGGTGGCTACACCTTC. It is translated as CASSNYKWTGGGYTF.

The V gene is TRBV24-1, the J gene TRBJ1-2; no firm D call. Per germline, CDR1 KGHDR and CDR2 SFDVKD. The V end lost 3 bases, the J end lost 8 bases, and 15 bases lay between the germline ends. The CDR3 loop spans 14 amino acids. The DNA for the CDR3 is TGTGCCACCAGTGATATTGACTTGAATGGAGGCTACACCTTC. Encoded protein: CATSDIDLNGGYTF.

V and J are TRBV19 and TRBJ1-4; D is uncertain. The CDR3 runs 14 residues. Per germline, CDR1 LNHDA and CDR2 SQIVND (reference sequence). V lost 4 bases, J lost 8 bases, and 14 bases lay in between. CDR3 sequence (DNA): TGTGCCAGTAGTACCATTTGGTGGAGGGAAAAACTGTTTTTT. The encoded protein is CASSTIWWREKLFF.

The genes are TRBV6-5 and TRBJ1-2, with TRBD1 identical over 9 bases. The CDR3 has 11 amino acids. Losses at the gene ends were 8 bases for V and 6 bases for J; bases not matched to a gene: 1. The germline V gene encodes CDR1 MNHEY and CDR2 SVGAGI. The chain's CDR3 is CASGQGHGYTF. In DNA form, the CDR3 reads TGTGCCAGCGGACAGGGGCATGGCTACACCTTC.

The chain uses TRBV2 and TRBJ2-7, with D maybe TRBD1 (5 bases). The CDR3 has 13 residues. Germline lookup yields CDR1 SNHLY and CDR2 FYNNEI. Trimming pared 3 bases from V and 7 bases from J, leaving 13 bases between. For the CDR3, the DNA is TGTGCCAGCAGTGACCCCAGGGTCCGGGAGCAGTACTTC. It encodes CASSDPRVREQYF. The full variable domain, with the rest looked up from reference TRBV2 and TRBJ2-7, is EPEVTQTPSHQVTQMGQEVILRCVPISNHLYFYWYRQILGQKVEFLVSFYNNEISEKSEIFDDQFSVERPDGSNFTLKIRSTKLEDSAMYFCASSDPRVREQYFGPGTRLTVT.

This clone is a singleton in its sample. The rearrangement links TRBV11-2 to TRBJ2-1; maybe TRBD2 (6 bases). Germline loops: CDR1 SGHAT, CDR2 FQNNGV. The CDR3 has 13 residues. Trimming cost V 7 bases and J 9 bases, with 16 bases left between them. This CDR3 reads CASTYARGGEQFF. Written as DNA, the CDR3 is TGTGCCAGCACCTACGCGCGGGGCGGTGAGCAGTTCTTC.

This clone has a handful of counts. V gene TRBV6-1 combines with J gene TRBJ2-6; D is uncertain. CDR1 is MNHNS, CDR2 SASEGT, per germline. CDR3 size: 15 residues. Trimming left V 1 base short and J 1 base short, with 5 bases between. CDR3 nucleotides: TGTGCCAGCAGTGAAGACGGTTCTGGGGCCAACGTCCTGACTTTC. Translation: CASSEDGSGANVLTF.

This clone was counted once. The chain carries TRBV3-1 (or the pseudogene TRBV3-2) and TRBJ1-1; D is unresolved. The ends were cut back, 1 base at V and 4 bases at J, with 4 bases in the middle. CDR3 length: 12 amino acids. From germline, CDR1 is LGHDT and CDR2 YNNKEL (reference sequence). CDR3 region: CASSQGLTEAFF. The DNA of the CDR3 is TGTGCCAGCAGCCAAGGACTCACTGAAGCTTTCTTT.